The rows below give T cell receptor beta chains drawn from one sample of a study of blood T cell repertoires in COVID-19. Repertoires were generated with immunoSEQ multiplex PCR, while TCRdb's copy carries only in-frame clones and drops some. The top ten hold 7.5% to 10% of the sample, which has 97,000 or so clones, 60% to 80% seen once. Sequenced input: peripheral blood. The receptors originated from a man in his sixties with active or convalescent COVID-19. Both conserved end residues are part of each CDR3. D genes are given only for firm matches. Some rows have no size entry. The others give once, few or many, or a class for an expanded clone.

>NA|12|NA|TRBJ1-2|TRBV11-3
CASSQGYYGYTF
TGTGCCAGCAGCCAGGGGTACTATGGCTACACCTTC
>TRBD1|14|NA|TRBJ2-3|TRBV27
CASSATGFTDTQYF
TGTGCCAGCAGTGCGACAGGGTTTACAGATACGCAGTATTTT
>NA|14|NA|TRBJ1-4|TRBV7-2
CASSFGGVKEKLFF
TGTGCCAGCAGCTTTGGGGGGGTTAAGGAAAAACTGTTTTTT
>NA|15|NA|TRBJ1-5|TRBV7-9
CASSLGQIDNQPQHF
TGTGCCAGCAGCTTAGGACAGATTGACAATCAGCCCCAGCATTTT
>NA|15|NA|TRBJ1-1|TRBV28
CASSSPDTFGTEAFF
TGTGCCAGCAGTTCACCGGACACCTTTGGCACTGAAGCTTTCTTT
>NA|16|NA|TRBJ1-6|TRBV7-2
CASSLGSPGDNSPLHF
TGTGCCAGCAGCTTAGGATCCCCGGGGGATAATTCACCCCTCCACTTT
>TRBD2|14|NA|TRBJ2-1|TRBV7-9
CASSLGSGGKEQFF
TGTGCCAGCAGCTTAGGGTCGGGAGGCAAGGAGCAGTTCTTC
>TRBD1|12|NA|TRBJ2-1|TRBV19
CASRDRGEEQFF
TGTGCCAGTAGGGACAGGGGTGAAGAGCAGTTCTTC
>TRBD2|15|NA|TRBJ2-1|TRBV2
CASSDAGLALNEQFF
TGTGCCAGCAGTGACGCGGGACTAGCGTTGAATGAGCAGTTCTTC
>NA|19|NA|TRBJ1-6|TRBV27
CASSPKDSRLGSYNSPLHF
TGTGCCAGCAGTCCAAAGGACAGTAGGCTCGGCTCCTATAATTCACCCCTCCACTTT
>NA|13|NA|TRBJ1-2|TRBV7-2
CASTLGGARGYTF
TGTGCCAGCACCCTGGGGGGGGCGCGAGGCTACACCTTC
>TRBD1|15|once|TRBJ2-1|TRBV2
CASSEEGTGVNEQFF
TGTGCCAGCAGTGAAGAGGGGACAGGGGTGAATGAGCAGTTCTTC
>TRBD2|15|NA|TRBJ2-2|TRBV5-6
CASSILAGVAGELFF
TGTGCCAGCAGCATCCTAGCGGGAGTCGCCGGGGAGCTGTTTTTT
>TRBD2|15|NA|TRBJ2-2|TRBV6-5
CASSKPGLAGGELFF
TGTGCCAGCAGTAAACCGGGACTAGCGGGTGGGGAGCTGTTTTTT
>NA|15|few|TRBJ1-1|TRBV9
CASSAAPDGDTEAFF
TGTGCCAGCAGCGCGGCCCCTGACGGGGACACTGAAGCTTTCTTT
>NA|15|NA|TRBJ2-3|TRBV30
CAWSVGSIRTDTQYF
TGTGCCTGGAGTGTGGGTAGCATACGCACAGATACGCAGTATTTT
>NA|13|NA|TRBJ2-2|TRBV4-3
CASSQWLAGELFF
TGCGCCAGCAGCCAGTGGTTAGCCGGGGAGCTGTTTTTT
>TRBD1|17|NA|TRBJ1-5|TRBV28
CASSFLQQGNRNQPQHF
TGTGCCAGCAGTTTCCTCCAACAGGGGAACCGCAATCAGCCCCAGCATTTT
>TRBD2|14|many|TRBJ2-2|TRBV6-2/TRBV6-3
CASSPWGGTGELFF
TGTGCCAGCAGCCCTTGGGGGGGGACCGGGGAGCTGTTTTTT
>TRBD1|14|NA|TRBJ1-5|TRBV19
CASSTTGNNQPQHF
TGTGCCAGTAGTACGACAGGGAACAATCAGCCCCAGCATTTT
>TRBD1|17|NA|TRBJ2-2|TRBV5-1
CASSSTNRGTGTGELFF
TGCGCCAGCAGCTCTACAAACAGGGGGACCGGAACCGGGGAGCTGTTTTTT
>TRBD1|15|few|TRBJ1-5|TRBV28
CASSPRGTGYQPQHF
TGTGCCAGCAGTCCCCGTGGGACAGGGTATCAGCCCCAGCATTTT
>NA|14|NA|TRBJ2-1|TRBV28
CASSLMRTYNEQFF
TGTGCCAGCAGTTTAATGAGGACTTACAATGAGCAGTTCTTC
>TRBD1|14|once|TRBJ2-7|TRBV6-5
CASSPGQGVHEQYF
TGTGCCAGCAGCCCCGGACAGGGCGTCCACGAGCAGTACTTC
>NA|12|NA|TRBJ1-6|TRBV9
CASSGGGPPLHF
TGTGCCAGCAGCGGCGGGGGGCCACCCCTCCACTTT
>NA|13|NA|TRBJ1-6|TRBV7-2
CASSLGRRSPLHF
TGTGCCAGCAGCTTAGGAAGGAGATCACCCCTCCACTTT
>NA|16|NA|TRBJ1-1|TRBV6-6
CASLPLSQGANTEAFF
TGTGCCAGCCTACCACTGAGCCAGGGCGCGAACACTGAAGCTTTCTTT
>NA|13|NA|TRBJ1-2|TRBV7-2
CASSLGAYYGYTF
TGTGCCAGCAGCTTAGGGGCTTACTATGGCTACACCTTC
>TRBD1|16|NA|TRBJ2-3|TRBV6-1
CASSAPGGRRTDTQYF
TGTGCCAGCAGTGCCCCAGGGGGAAGGCGCACAGATACGCAGTATTTT
>TRBD1|17|NA|TRBJ2-1|TRBV5-1
CASRPGGETGGYNEQFF
TGCGCCAGCAGGCCCGGGGGTGAGACAGGGGGATACAATGAGCAGTTCTTC
>NA|16|once|TRBJ2-3|TRBV7-6
CASSPNGGQVTDTQYF
TGTGCCAGCAGCCCCAACGGGGGGCAGGTCACAGATACGCAGTATTTT
>TRBD1|15|NA|TRBJ2-5|TRBV27
CASSPKLQGQETQYF
TGTGCCAGCAGTCCCAAGTTACAGGGGCAAGAGACCCAGTACTTC
>TRBD1|14|NA|TRBJ2-2|TRBV6-5
CAVGTGYDTGELFF
TGTGCCGTCGGGACAGGGTATGACACCGGGGAGCTGTTTTTT
>NA|15|few|TRBJ1-2|TRBV5-1
CASSLRQRSNYGYTF
TGCGCCAGCAGCTTGAGACAGAGGTCTAACTATGGCTACACCTTC
>TRBD1|11|NA|TRBJ1-2|TRBV28
CASSLGTGWSF
TGTGCCAGCTCGCTCGGGACAGGGTGGTCCTTC
>NA|15|few|TRBJ1-3|TRBV5-4
CASSLGAGSGNTIYF
TGTGCCAGCAGCTTGGGGGCAGGCTCTGGAAACACCATATATTTT
>TRBD1|16|NA|TRBJ1-4|TRBV24-1
CATSDSGTGGGEKLFF
TGTGCCACCAGTGATTCCGGGACAGGGGGCGGCGAAAAACTGTTTTTT